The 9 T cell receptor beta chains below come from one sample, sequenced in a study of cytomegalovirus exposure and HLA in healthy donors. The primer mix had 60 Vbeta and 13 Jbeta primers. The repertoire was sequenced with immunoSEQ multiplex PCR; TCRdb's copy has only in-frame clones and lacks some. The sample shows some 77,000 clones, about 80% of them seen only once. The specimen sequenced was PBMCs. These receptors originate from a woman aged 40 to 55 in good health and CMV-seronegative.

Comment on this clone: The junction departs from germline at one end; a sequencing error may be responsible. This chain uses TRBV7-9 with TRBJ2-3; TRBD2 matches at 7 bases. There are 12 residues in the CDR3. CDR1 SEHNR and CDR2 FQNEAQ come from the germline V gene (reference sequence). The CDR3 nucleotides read TGTTCCAGCAGCCCGGGGGGTAGTATGCAGTATTTT. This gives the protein CSSSPGGSMQYF.

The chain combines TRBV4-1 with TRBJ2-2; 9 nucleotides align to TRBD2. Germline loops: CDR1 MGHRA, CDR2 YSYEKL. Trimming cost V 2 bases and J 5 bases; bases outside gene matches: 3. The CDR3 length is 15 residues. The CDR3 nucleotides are TGCGCCAGCAGCCAACCAGCGGGAGGAACCGGGGAGCTGTTTTTT. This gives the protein CASSQPAGGTGELFF.

This CDR3 reads CASGAIAGGRYEQYF. The CDR3 DNA sequence: TGCGCCAGCGGTGCCATAGCGGGAGGGCGGTACGAGCAGTACTTC. The chain has TRBV10-1 and TRBJ2-7; 11 positions agree with TRBD2. The CDR3 covers 15 residues. The V gene's germline CDR1 is WNHNN and CDR2 SYGVQD (reference sequence). The V segment lost 8 bases and the J segment 4 bases; nucleotides outside the gene matches: 10.

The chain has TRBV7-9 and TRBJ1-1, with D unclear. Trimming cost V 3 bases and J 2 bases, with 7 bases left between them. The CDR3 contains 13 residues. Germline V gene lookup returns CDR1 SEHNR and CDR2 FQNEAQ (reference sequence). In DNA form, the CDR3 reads TGTGCCAGCAGCTTTTCCAGTAACACTGAAGCTTTCTTT. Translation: CASSFSSNTEAFF.

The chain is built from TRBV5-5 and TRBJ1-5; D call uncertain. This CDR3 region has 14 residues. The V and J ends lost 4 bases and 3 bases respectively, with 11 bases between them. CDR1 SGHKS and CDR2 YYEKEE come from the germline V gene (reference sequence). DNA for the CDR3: TGTGCCAGCAGCCTGGTTCCCCACAATCAGCCCCAGCATTTT. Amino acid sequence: CASSLVPHNQPQHF.

In DNA form, the CDR3 reads TGTGCCAGCACCACCCCTGCAGGGGGCTATGGCTACACCTTC. Translated: CASTTPAGGYGYTF. The V gene is TRBV6-6, the J gene TRBJ1-2; 7 positions match TRBD1. Germline V gene sequence: CDR1 MNHNY, CDR2 SVGAGI (reference sequence). V lost 7 bases, J lost 4 bases, and 9 bases stayed unmatched. The CDR3 is 14 residues long.

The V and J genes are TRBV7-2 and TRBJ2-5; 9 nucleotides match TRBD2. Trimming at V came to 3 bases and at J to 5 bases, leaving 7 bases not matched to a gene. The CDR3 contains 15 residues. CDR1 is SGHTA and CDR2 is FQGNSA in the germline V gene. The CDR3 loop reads CASSFGGRAEETQYF. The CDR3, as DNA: TGTGCCAGCAGCTTCGGCGGGAGGGCGGAGGAGACCCAGTACTTC. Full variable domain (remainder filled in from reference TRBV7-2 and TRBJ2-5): GAGVSQSPSNKVTEKGKDVELRCDPISGHTALYWYRQSLGQGLEFLIYFQGNSAPDKSGLPSDRFSAERTGGSVSTLTIQRTQQEDSAVYLCASSFGGRAEETQYFGPGTRLLVL.

Here the CDR3 reads CASSLSYEQFF. In DNA form, the CDR3 reads TGTGCCAGCAGTTTAAGCTATGAGCAGTTCTTC. The chain recombines TRBV28 with TRBJ2-1; D is unclear. Trimming pared 2 bases from V and 8 bases from J, leaving 4 bases between. Germline CDR1 reads MDHEN; CDR2 reads SYDVKM. The CDR3 totals 11 residues.

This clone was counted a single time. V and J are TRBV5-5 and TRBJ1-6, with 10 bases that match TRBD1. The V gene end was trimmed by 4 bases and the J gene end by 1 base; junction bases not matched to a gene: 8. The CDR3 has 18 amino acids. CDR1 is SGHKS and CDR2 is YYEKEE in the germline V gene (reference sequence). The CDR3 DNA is TGTGCCAGCAGCCCTACGGACAGGGGGGAGTCCTATAATTCACCCCTCCACTTT. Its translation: CASSPTDRGESYNSPLHF.